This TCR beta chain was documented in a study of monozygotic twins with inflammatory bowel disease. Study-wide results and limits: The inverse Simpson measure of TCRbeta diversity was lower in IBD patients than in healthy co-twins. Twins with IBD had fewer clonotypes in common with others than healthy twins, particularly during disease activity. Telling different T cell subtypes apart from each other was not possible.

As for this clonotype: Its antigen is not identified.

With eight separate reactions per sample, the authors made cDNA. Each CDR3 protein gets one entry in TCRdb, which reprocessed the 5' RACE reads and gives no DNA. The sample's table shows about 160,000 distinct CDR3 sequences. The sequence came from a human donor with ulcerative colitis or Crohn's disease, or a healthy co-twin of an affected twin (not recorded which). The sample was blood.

The CDR3 loop reads CASSRTGTNSYNEQFF. The chain links TRBV5-1 to TRBJ2-1; TCRdb lists TRBD1, though no DNA is available to test this call. The CDR3 sequence is 16 residues long. Germline V lookup: CDR1 SGHRS, CDR2 YFSETQ.